This T cell receptor beta chain came from a study of blood T cell repertoires in COVID-19. Study in general: Some COVID-19 samples were acute and others convalescent; all came from the United States, Italy and Spain.

In the original workflow: Amplification with reference gene primers provided the estimates of nucleated cell counts. The protocol was immunoSEQ multiplex PCR, while the TCRdb copy is restricted to in-frame clones and leaves out a portion. The DNA was the basis for D and trimming; V, J and clone size are from that table. The table shows approximately 280,000 clones, with 65% to 85% occurring only once. The V end lost 2 bases, the J end lost 4 bases, and 6 bases lay between the germline ends. The length of the CDR3 is 13 residues. Germline CDR1 and CDR2: MNHEY and SMNVEV (reference sequence). Seattle patients were enrolled during active infection and followed longitudinally.

The sample was peripheral blood. The J gene is TRBJ1-5, the V gene TRBV27; D remains ambiguous. The sequence came from a human donor with COVID-19, enrolled during active disease. The donor label of this sample is uncertain. The CDR3 region is CASSLRENQPQHF. DNA for the CDR3: TGTGCCAGCAGTTTACGGGAAAATCAGCCCCAGCATTTT.